The clone carrying this TCR beta chain appeared a single time. The data belong to a study of blood T cell repertoires in COVID-19. In the study overall: In each case, the material was cDNA or gDNA derived from T cells, B-cell-depleted T cells, or PBMCs.

Some clones are missing from TCRdb's copy, which holds only in-frame ones; the method was immunoSEQ multiplex PCR. The repertoire includes a few hundred thousand clones, around 86% of them detected once, and around 1.5% sits in the top ten. Losses at the gene ends were 6 bases for V and 0 bases for J; bases not matched to a gene: 21. The CDR3 loop spans 21 amino acids. The germline CDR1 and CDR2 sequences are MNHEY and SMNVEV (reference sequence). Input material: peripheral blood. This rearrangement joins TRBV27 to TRBJ2-1, with TRBD2 matching over 9 bases. This TCR was recovered from a woman between 45 and 65 years old with acute or convalescent COVID-19. CDR3 region: CASRPDSWSFAGGSSYNEQFF. The CDR3 nucleotides read TGTGCCAGCAGGCCCGACAGCTGGAGCTTTGCGGGAGGGAGCTCCTACAATGAGCAGTTCTTC.